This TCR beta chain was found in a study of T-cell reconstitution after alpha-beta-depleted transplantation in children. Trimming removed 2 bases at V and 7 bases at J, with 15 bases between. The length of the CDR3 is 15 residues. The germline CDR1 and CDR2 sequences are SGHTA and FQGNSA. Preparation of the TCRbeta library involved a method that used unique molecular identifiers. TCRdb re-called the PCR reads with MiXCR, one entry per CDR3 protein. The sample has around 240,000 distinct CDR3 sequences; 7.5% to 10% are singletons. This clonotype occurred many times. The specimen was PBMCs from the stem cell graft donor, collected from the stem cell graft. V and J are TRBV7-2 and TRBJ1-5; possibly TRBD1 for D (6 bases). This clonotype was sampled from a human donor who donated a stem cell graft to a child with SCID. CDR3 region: CASSLTVGGGQPQHF. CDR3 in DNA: TGTGCCAGCAGCTTAACGGTCGGCGGGGGCCAGCCCCAGCATTTT.